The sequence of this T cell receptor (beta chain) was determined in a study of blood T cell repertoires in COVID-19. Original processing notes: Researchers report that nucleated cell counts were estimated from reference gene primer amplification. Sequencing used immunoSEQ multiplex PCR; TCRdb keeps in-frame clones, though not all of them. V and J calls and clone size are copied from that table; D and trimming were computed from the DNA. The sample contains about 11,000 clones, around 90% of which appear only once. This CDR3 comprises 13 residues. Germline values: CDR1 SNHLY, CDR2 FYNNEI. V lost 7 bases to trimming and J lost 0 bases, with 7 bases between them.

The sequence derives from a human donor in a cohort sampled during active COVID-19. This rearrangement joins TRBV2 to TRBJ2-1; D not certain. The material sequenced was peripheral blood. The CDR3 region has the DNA TGTGCCAGCAAGGCTAGCTCCTACAATGAGCAGTTCTTC. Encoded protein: CASKASSYNEQFF.